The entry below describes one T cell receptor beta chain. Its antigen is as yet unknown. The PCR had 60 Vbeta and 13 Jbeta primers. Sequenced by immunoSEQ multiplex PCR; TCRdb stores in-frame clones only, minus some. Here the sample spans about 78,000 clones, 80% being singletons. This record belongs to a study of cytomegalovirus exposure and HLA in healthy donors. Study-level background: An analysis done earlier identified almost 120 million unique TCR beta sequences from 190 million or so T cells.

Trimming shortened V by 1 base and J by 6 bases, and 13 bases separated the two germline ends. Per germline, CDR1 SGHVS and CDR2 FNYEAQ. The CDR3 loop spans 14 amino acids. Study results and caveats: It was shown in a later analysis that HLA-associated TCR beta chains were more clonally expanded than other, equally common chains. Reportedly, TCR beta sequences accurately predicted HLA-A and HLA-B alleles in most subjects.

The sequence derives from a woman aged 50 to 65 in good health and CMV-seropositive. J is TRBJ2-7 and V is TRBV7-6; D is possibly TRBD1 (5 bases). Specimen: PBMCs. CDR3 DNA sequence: TGTGCCAGCAGCTTAGGCCCAGGGTCGGCCGAGCAGTACTTC. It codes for CASSLGPGSAEQYF. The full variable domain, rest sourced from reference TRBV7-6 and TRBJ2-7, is GAGVSQSPRYKVTKRGQDVALRCDPISGHVSLYWYRQALGQGPEFLTYFNYEAQQDKSGLPNDRFSAERPEGSISTLTIQRTEQRDSAMYRCASSLGPGSAEQYFGPGTRLTVT.